This T cell receptor (beta chain) was recovered during a study of cytomegalovirus exposure and HLA in healthy donors (dated by TCRdb to the late 2010s). About the full investigation: An earlier analysis of several hundred of the donors reported roughly 300 Gb of sequence data and 95 million to 130 million unique TCR beta sequences obtained from roughly 170 million T cells. An early release that covered roughly 600 HLA-typed donors contained approximately 320 gigabases of sequencing data and tens of millions of unique TCR sequences. The study aimed to test whether cataloging public T cell receptors could reveal signatures of past pathogen exposure. In the later analysis, no new phenotypic data were used to find candidate immune exposures; instead, reliance was placed on TCR beta sequences and their occurrence across donors. To study patterns of TCR occurrence, a later analysis re-analyzed previously published TCR beta repertoires from 550 to 800 donors and added high-resolution HLA genotyping. Because of strong linkage in the cohort, 5 or 6 DR-DQ haplotypes were treated as single units for association and clustering. To decide whether each TCR beta V gene segment behaved as functional or pseudogenic, an earlier analysis of some 600 of the donors relied on high-throughput TCR beta sequencing. A later genetic analysis took genome-wide SNP genotypes for about 65% of the roughly 670 donors and used that subset as a discovery cohort. Donor age, sex, ethnicity and CMV serostatus were collected together with the repertoire data. Of the 300 to 400 genotyped donors, roughly 80% fell in the genetic ancestry cluster associated with self-reported Caucasian donors. The number of donors typed differed by locus, with 629-630 for A, B, C, DRB1 and DQB1, 522 for DQA1, over 600 for DPA1, and roughly 450 for DPB1. Along with the approximately 650-subject first cohort, a separate validation cohort of 120 different subjects was used. Among almost 400 genotyped donors of the cohort, an average of about 240,000 unique TCR beta nucleotide sequences were sequenced per donor, roughly 20% of them non-productive. Using immunosequencing, the study profiled T cell repertoires from some 670 subjects and related those repertoires to cytomegalovirus serostatus. Every repertoire in the discovery cohort had been generated on one and the same sequencing platform. The study combined high-throughput TCR immunosequencing, statistical association of individual TCRs with disease status, and machine learning to predict cytomegalovirus infection status. Class I and class II HLA loci were covered by the typing at four-digit resolution.

The germline V gene (reference sequence) yields SGHKS for CDR1 and YYEKEE for CDR2. Including the terminal cysteine and phenylalanine, the CDR3 comprises 14 residues. Only CDR3 DNA remains: 42 bases, in frame from the first base. V is cut by 6 bases and J by 4 bases, and the space between the germline ends is 13 bases. Broad study findings and their caveats: HLA typing was unavailable for some donors at each locus, so association tests used only the typed subset. Compared with equally common non-associated chains, HLA-associated TCR beta chains in a later analysis were more clonally expanded and had lower generation probabilities. Cytomegalovirus status was reported to be diagnosed by the classifier with high specificity and sensitivity in both the original and validation cohorts. A total of 150 to 200 TCR beta chains were listed by the study as associated with cytomegalovirus. Roughly uniform sequencing depth across donors was assumed in presence/absence analyses, although this assumption may not hold. Linkage disequilibrium might explain the correlated functional status among segregating V segments, but an unknown experimental factor could not be ruled out. The earlier analysis of around 600 of the donors excluded some 15 rarely observed V segments, including chromosome 9 orphons, because counts were too low. The only immune exposure information available for the cohort was CMV serostatus. V-gene and J-gene trimming of TCR beta chains was associated with a missense DCLRE1C variant in a later genetic analysis, and the association was replicated in an independent cohort. In a later analysis, most CMV-associated TCR beta chains were found to appear HLA-restricted, with HLA associations seemingly driven largely by CMV exposure. According to a later analysis, TCR association rates differed among HLA loci, with DRB1 alleles showing the most associated TCRs and HLA-C alleles showing the fewest. While some public TCRs were present in many individuals, most TCR sequences turned up only very rarely across donors. Strong co-occurrence of HLA alleles, especially DR and DQ, made assigning TCR associations to individual alleles difficult. Three of the identified cytomegalovirus-associated TCR beta chains were confirmed in vitro to be specific for cytomegalovirus antigens. Some IMGT-functional V segments, including TRBV6-2 and TRBV6-3, could not be distinguished by the 87-base-pair reads and were therefore excluded. Broadly in line with IMGT annotations, most TCR beta V segments showed up in productive rearrangements about 90% or about 30% of the time in an earlier analysis of 587 of the donors. The sequencing pipeline was judged likely to have produced a cluster of highly shared sequence variants as a technical artifact. The authors suggested that the approach could potentially be extended to other disease states and immunological phenotypes. This cohort had only TCR beta chains sequenced, and the lack of alpha or paired-chain data limited which features could be detected. According to a later genetic analysis, donors in an Asian-associated ancestry cluster had fewer N-insertions in productive TCRs than the approximately 670-donor mean. According to a later analysis, parvovirus B19, influenza, CMV and Epstein-Barr virus appeared linked to several top co-occurrence clusters. A further reported finding was that TCR beta sequences accurately predicted the HLA-A and HLA-B alleles for most subjects in the first cohort. In a later analysis, around 17,000 TCR beta sequences were associated with specific HLA alleles at a false discovery rate of 0.05.

The cohort was made up of under 800 healthy bone marrow donors. At the time of sampling, every cohort member was nominally healthy, though immune exposures that went unrecorded were likely present. The donor tested CMV seropositive, placing the donor among the approximately 310 seropositive members of the cohort. Every donor gave a peripheral blood sample, and the peripheral blood mononuclear cells from that sample were used for TCR beta sequencing. The Qiagen DNeasy Blood Extraction Kit was used to extract genomic DNA from the blood cell samples. Libraries were prepared through the immunoSEQ multiplex PCR assay. A mixture of 60 forward primers for TCR Vbeta segments and 13 reverse primers for TCR Jbeta segments was used in the multiplex PCR. A multiplex PCR assay on genomic DNA amplified the CDR3 region of rearranged TCR beta genes. On the Illumina HiSeq System, the amplified TCR beta libraries were sequenced as 87-base-pair reads. In the paper's pipeline: Across the 600 to 700 repertoires, a later analysis counted around 80 million unique TCR beta chains, some 11 million of which were shared by at least two donors. Raw reads were error-corrected and collapsed into unique sequences with a nearest-neighbor algorithm that merged closely related sequences to remove PCR and sequencing errors. CDR3 sequences were aligned to IMGT reference sequences to assign V, D and J gene segments. For a sequence to be retained, a match of at least six nucleotides was required to both a V gene segment and a J gene segment. Rearrangements were called productive when the CDR3 lacked stop codons and stayed in frame with V and J; all others were non-productive. CDR3 was defined by IMGT convention, running from the second conserved V-encoded cysteine to the conserved J-encoded phenylalanine. The earlier analysis of some 550 of the donors excluded any sequence lacking an unambiguous match to a single V gene segment. An earlier analysis of approximately 590 of the donors classified V segments as functional when productive rearrangements were above 56.7% and as segregating when the standard deviation between donors was above 5%. A statistical classification framework was built to diagnose cytomegalovirus status from the catalog of TCR beta chain sequences. A later analysis assigned V and J genes by comparing TCR nucleotide sequences with IMGT/GENE-DB human TR gene sequences. A later analysis assigned CDR3 sequences and most-parsimonious VDJ recombination scenarios with the TCRdist pipeline. In a later analysis, each TCR beta chain was defined by its CDR3 amino acid sequence together with its V-gene family, and reads without a unique V-gene family were excluded. In a later analysis, approximately 590 highly shared, low-generation-probability nucleotide sequences were removed to address suspected cross-contamination and a sequencing artifact. In a later analysis, a clonal expansion index for each public chain was calculated from normalized within-repertoire ranks of inferred template counts. Generation probabilities in a later analysis came from a VDJ recombination model fitted to out-of-frame rearrangements, and those results were checked against IGoR. In a later analysis, TCR-TCR, TCR-HLA and TCR-CMV co-occurrence was scored with hypergeometric tests, and a repertoire-size bias correction was applied to TCR pairs. To estimate false discovery rates, a later analysis permuted the HLA or CMV assignments 20 times. In a later analysis, co-occurring TCRs were grouped using DBSCAN, with TCRdist sequence similarity added in when clustering inside HLA-allele-positive subsets. Co-occurrence clustering excluded repertoires with fewer than 30,000 or more than 120,000 public chains, plus five with anomalous nucleotide sharing. As stored in TCRdb, this immuneACCESS dataset retains in-frame rearrangements with V and J assigned. A fraction of the clones does not appear; measured against another copy, unresolved V genes explain less than half of the discrepancy, and the remainder lacks a known reason. V and J calls and clone size are as listed in that table; D and trimming were resolved from the DNA. For this sample there are approximately 190,000 clones; about four fifths appear just once. The top ten hold 13% to 15% of the sample.

In this sample, this clone turned up a few times. The antigen it recognizes is unknown. The input lacks base qualities; no much larger clone sits a single base away. The receptor's source is a woman younger than 45 in good health and CMV-seropositive. Material: PBMCs. The rearranged segments are TRBV5-5 and TRBJ2-2; the D gene is possibly TRBD1, with 5 bases matching. The CDR3 protein is CASTPTESTGELFF. The DNA reads as follows: TGTGCCAGCACCCCGACAGAGTCCACCGGGGAGCTGTTTTTT. When the CDR3 is completed using the reference TRBV5-5 and TRBJ2-2 genes on either side, the full variable domain is DAGVTQSPTHLIKTRGQQVTLRCSPISGHKSVSWYQQVLGQGPQFIFQYYEKEERGRGNFPDRFSARQFPNYSSELNVNALLLGDSALYLCASTPTESTGELFFGEGSRLTVL.